The source of this TCR beta chain is a study of tumor and adjacent non-tumor tissue in lung cancer. The library came from three nested PCR rounds adapted from ARM-PCR protocols. Using its own MiXCR run on the multiplex PCR reads, TCRdb lists one record per CDR3 protein. The sample records 120,000 or so distinct CDR3 sequences, about 66% being singletons. Study observations and caveats: In normal lung, the top 100 clones were significantly more dominant than in tumor.

The germline V gene has CDR1 DFQATT and CDR2 SNEGSKA (reference sequence). The CDR3 runs 14 residues. Details on this clonotype: Its antigen is currently unknown. The junction shows a germline mismatch at one end, possibly a read error.

The template was RNA from unsorted bulk tissue. J is TRBJ2-3 and V is TRBV20-1, with TRBD2 matching over 7 bases. Sequenced input: lung tumor tissue. The receptor was isolated from a man aged 25-45 years with non-small cell lung cancer. CDR3 coding DNA: TGCAGCGCGGTTGGCGGACTAGTTCCAGACACGCAGTATTTT. Its translation is CSAVGGLVPDTQYF.